This TCR beta chain was retrieved from a study of OX40 agonist ivuxolimab in advanced cancers. Findings and limits, study-wide: The antigens recognized by the expanded peripheral T cells, that is their antigen specificity, were not determined.

The data were produced by immunoSEQ multiplex PCR, yet TCRdb's version contains in-frame clones alone and is incomplete. The sample has about 73,000 clones; about nine tenths are singletons. As regards this clone: Its specificity is unknown.

Peripheral blood came from all dose cohorts at three timepoints. The V gene lost 1 base and the J gene lost 7 bases, with 13 bases spanning the gap. This CDR3 has 14 residues. The germline V gene encodes CDR1 PRHDT and CDR2 FYEKMQ (reference sequence). The source is an adult with an advanced solid tumor such as melanoma, head and neck, liver or kidney cancer. The genes are TRBV13 and TRBJ1-2, with D unresolved. Sequencing was performed on CD4+ or CD8+ T cells sorted from blood, taken in a trial of the OX40 agonist ivuxolimab. CDR3 sequence reads: CASSLAEDPSGYTF. The CDR3 bases are TGTGCCAGCAGCTTAGCGGAAGATCCGTCTGGCTACACCTTC.